This TCR beta chain originates from a study of tumor-infiltrating lymphocytes in primary liver carcinoma. V shed 4 bases and J 6 bases; nucleotides not matched to a gene: 13. CDR3 length equals 16 residues. Germline values: CDR1 SQVTM, CDR2 ANQGSEA. This clonotype was seen repeatedly, ten times or more. Production of TCR beta cDNA used 400 to 650 ng total RNA together with a constant-region primer. Libraries covering TCR beta were generated through three nested multiplex PCR rounds (using a slightly modified ARM-PCR). The two initial PCR rounds, around 11 cycles each, used TRBV1-TRBV30 forward and C-beta reverse primers. One entry per CDR3 protein results from TCRdb running MiXCR on the multiplex PCR reads. The table has 85,000 to 100,000 distinct CDR3 sequences, roughly 70% seen once; the top ten hold about 27%. The source material, about 20-30 mg of unsorted bulk tissue, was used to co-extract RNA and DNA.

This sequence joins TRBV29-1 and TRBJ2-7, with 12 bases identical to TRBD1. The specimen was tumor-adjacent normal liver tissue. The TCR sequence derives from a man aged 35-49 years with primary liver carcinoma and hepatitis B virus infection. The CDR3 sequence: CSVAQTPGTGGVEQYF. DNA of the CDR3: TGCAGCGTTGCCCAGACGCCCGGGACAGGGGGCGTCGAGCAGTACTTC.